The 19 T cell receptor beta chains below were found in one sample sequenced in a study of OX40 agonist ivuxolimab in advanced cancers. The library was obtained by the immunoSEQ multiplex PCR assay. TCRdb limited this immuneACCESS table to in-frame rearrangements with V and J called. A share of clones is missing; checked studies link under half to unresolved V genes, and the rest is unexplained. The sample profile shows 60,000 or so clones; roughly 90% of them were found once. The leading ten clones occupy around 10% of the sample. Material: CD4+ or CD8+ T cells sorted from blood, obtained in a trial of the OX40 agonist ivuxolimab. These receptor sequences come from an adult with an advanced solid tumor such as melanoma, head and neck, liver or kidney cancer.

J is TRBJ2-3 and V is TRBV27, with 10 bases matching TRBD2. Trimming at V came to 5 bases and at J to 2 bases, leaving 10 bases not matched to a gene. The germline gives CDR1 MNHEY, CDR2 SMNVEV (reference sequence). The CDR3 is 17 residues long. The CDR3 bases are TGTGCCAGCAGTACCCTCGGACTAGCGGCTCTCACAGATACGCAGTATTTT. Protein sequence: CASSTLGLAALTDTQYF.

The chain employs TRBV4-3 and TRBJ2-7; 9 bases are a match to TRBD1. Per germline, CDR1 LGHNA and CDR2 YSLEER. Trimming at V came to 0 bases and at J to 4 bases, leaving 7 bases not matched to a gene. This CDR3 is built from 16 residues. The CDR3 DNA reads TGCGCCAGCAGCCAAGATTGGGGACAGGGTAGGTACGAGCAGTACTTC. Translating it yields CASSQDWGQGRYEQYF.

The chain employs TRBV15 and TRBJ1-2; 12 bases line up with TRBD1. V gave up 5 bases and J gave up 6 bases; unmatched junction bases: 10. The CDR3 has 16 residues. Germline assignment: CDR1 LNHNV and CDR2 YYDKDF (reference sequence). Here the CDR3 DNA reads TGTGCCACCAGCGGAGGGACAGGGGGCGGGTCGAATGGCTACACCTTC. As protein: CATSGGTGGGSNGYTF.

The chain combines TRBV7-7 with TRBJ1-5; no clear D gene. CDR1 and CDR2 from the germline V gene are SSHAT and FNYEAQ (reference sequence). Trimming pared 5 bases from V and 4 bases from J, leaving 3 bases between. The length of the CDR3 is 11 residues. CDR3: CASSPNQPQHF. In DNA, the CDR3 is TGTGCCAGCAGCCCAAATCAGCCCCAGCATTTT.

This chain links TRBV6-4 with TRBJ1-2; tentative D call: TRBD1 (5 bases). CDR3 length: 15 amino acids. The germline V and J ends were trimmed by 9 bases and 0 bases, with 17 bases remaining between them. CDR1 is MRHNA and CDR2 is SNTAGT in the germline V gene. The CDR3 DNA is TGTGCCAGGGTGGGGCCGACTTGGGCTAACTATGGCTACACCTTC. This gives the protein CARVGPTWANYGYTF.

The count of this clone is one. The gene calls are TRBV29-1 and TRBJ1-3; 7 positions agree with TRBD1. This CDR3 is 17 amino acids long. V lost 1 base and J lost 0; bases outside the gene matches: 9. Germline CDR1 and CDR2: SQVTM and ANQGSEA. CDR3 region: CSVEAPGGHFSGNTIYF. CDR3 in DNA: TGCAGCGTTGAAGCCCCAGGGGGACACTTCTCTGGAAACACCATATATTTT.

The V gene is TRBV9, the J gene TRBJ2-3; unclear D gene. This CDR3 region has 14 residues. Germline V CDR1 and CDR2: SGDLS, YYNGEE. Trimming removed 0 bases from V and 2 bases from J, with 7 bases in between. The CDR3 reads CASSVDGYTDTQYF. The DNA of the CDR3 is TGTGCCAGCAGCGTAGACGGGTACACAGATACGCAGTATTTT.

V and J are TRBV5-1 and TRBJ1-2; weak D call: TRBD1 (5 bases). The CDR3 loop spans 14 amino acids. The V and J ends lost 6 bases and 4 bases respectively, with 16 bases between them. Germline V gene lookup returns CDR1 SGHRS and CDR2 YFSETQ. The CDR3 region has the DNA TGCGCCAGCATGTTATCGGACACGGGCTATGGCTACACCTTC. This encodes CASMLSDTGYGYTF.

This clone was seen only once. This chain joins TRBV27 and TRBJ2-1, with D unclear. Germline lookup yields CDR1 MNHEY and CDR2 SMNVEV (reference sequence). V shed 5 bases and J shed 9 bases, with 14 bases lying between them. The CDR3 extends over 13 amino acids. CDR3 sequence reads: CASSLMGTGEQFF. As DNA, the CDR3 is TGTGCCAGCAGTCTAATGGGAACTGGTGAGCAGTTCTTC.

The V gene is TRBV7-9, the J gene TRBJ1-2, with D uncertain. This CDR3 is built from 14 residues. V was trimmed by 0 bases and J by 6 bases, leaving 11 bases between them. CDR1 is SEHNR, CDR2 FQNEAQ, per germline (reference sequence). Written as DNA, the CDR3 is TGTGCCAGCAGCTTAGCGGTAGGCGCGGATGGCTACACCTTC. This translates into CASSLAVGADGYTF.

A word on this clone: A much larger clone lies a single base off, so this may be a read error. The rearrangement uses TRBV7-9 and TRBJ2-2; D ambiguous. Germline V gives CDR1 SEHNR, CDR2 FQNEAQ (reference sequence). V lost 0 bases, J lost 5 bases, and 1 base lay in between. The CDR3 runs to 12 residues. CDR3 residues: CASSLATGELFF. The DNA of the CDR3 is TGTGCCAGCAGCTTAGCGACCGGGGAGCTGTTTTTT.

The rearrangement joins TRBV7-6 to TRBJ1-1; the D is unclear. From germline, CDR1 is SGHVS and CDR2 FNYEAQ. The CDR3 length is 15 residues. V was shortened by 1 base and J by 3 bases, with 12 bases between the two germline ends. CDR3: CASSLDPDLDTEAFF. The CDR3 DNA follows: TGTGCCAGCAGCTTAGATCCGGACCTGGACACTGAAGCTTTCTTT.

The chain couples TRBV5-8 to TRBJ1-2; D gene ambiguous. The germline V gene encodes CDR1 SGHTS and CDR2 YDEGEE. Trimming shortened V by 4 bases and J by 5 bases, and 18 bases separated the two germline ends. The CDR3 is 15 amino acids. Written as DNA, the CDR3 is TGTGCCAGCAGCCCGCTGTCGGATCCTATTTATGGCTACACCTTC. Its protein is CASSPLSDPIYGYTF.

This chain uses TRBV5-1 with TRBJ2-1; D is ambiguous. Trimming stripped 7 bases from V and 0 bases from J, with 11 bases between. The V gene's germline CDR1 is SGHRS and CDR2 YFSETQ. The CDR3 is made up of 14 amino acids. The CDR3 here is CASSVGSSYNEQFF. In nucleotides, the CDR3 is TGCGCCAGCTCGGTGGGTAGCTCCTACAATGAGCAGTTCTTC.

This chain uses TRBV5-4 with TRBJ2-1; D is possibly TRBD1 (5 bases). Germline V CDR1 and CDR2: SGHNT, YYREEE (reference sequence). V lost 0 bases and J 9 bases, leaving 7 bases between the germline ends. The CDR3 covers 12 residues. This chain's CDR3 is CASSLDGAEQFF. The CDR3 nucleotides read TGTGCCAGCAGCTTGGATGGGGCTGAGCAGTTCTTC.

CDR3 residues: CASSRTGGNTIYF. CDR3 in DNA: TGTGCCAGCAGCAGGACAGGTGGAAACACCATATATTTT. This chain links TRBV28 with TRBJ1-3; 7 bases match TRBD1. V dropped 6 bases and J dropped 3; count of bases not matched to a gene: 2. This CDR3 spans 13 amino acids. The germline CDR1 and CDR2 sequences are MDHEN and SYDVKM.

The V and J genes are TRBV19 and TRBJ1-2; 7 nucleotides match TRBD1. The V and J ends lost 9 bases and 2 bases, in that order; junction bases with no gene match: 3. Per germline, CDR1 LNHDA and CDR2 SQIVND (reference sequence). The CDR3 extends over 12 amino acids. The CDR3 nucleotides read TGTGCCAGCCAGACAGGGAACTATGGCTACACCTTC. Translation gives CASQTGNYGYTF.

The chain employs TRBV9 and TRBJ2-6; no firm D call. Germline loops: CDR1 SGDLS, CDR2 YYNGEE. This CDR3 spans 14 amino acids. Deletions cut 3 bases from V and 0 bases from J, with 4 bases between. Here the CDR3 reads CASSGRSGANVLTF. The CDR3 nucleotides are TGTGCCAGCAGCGGACGCTCTGGGGCCAACGTCCTGACTTTC.

The chain employs TRBV9 and TRBJ1-1, with TRBD1 matching 9 bases. The CDR3 has 16 residues. V was pared by 3 bases and J by 1 base, with 7 bases of the junction left unmatched. Germline CDR1 SGDLS, CDR2 YYNGEE. The CDR3 reads CASSAVGTGWNTEAFF. The CDR3 DNA is TGTGCCAGCAGCGCGGTGGGGACAGGGTGGAACACTGAAGCTTTCTTT.